The rows below give T cell receptor beta chains drawn from one sample of a study of T-cell reconstitution after alpha-beta-depleted transplantation in children. TCRdb re-called the PCR reads through MiXCR, storing one row per CDR3 protein. The profile shows around 420,000 distinct CDR3 sequences, 15% to 20% of them singletons. This sample comprised PBMCs, mostly from graft donor cells, obtained 360 days after TCRalphabeta/CD19-depleted stem cell transplant. The receptors stem from a boy younger than two who had a stem cell transplant for Wiskott-Aldrich syndrome, so the T cells may come from the graft donor. Each CDR3 is given with its conserved first and last residue. The D gene is left open where the match is weak. Clone size appears in some rows only: once, few, many, or a class for an expanded clone.

j_gene: TRBJ2-4; v_gene: TRBV12-3/TRBV12-4; d_gene: NA; abundance: many; CDR3nt: TGTGCCAGCAGTTTACACTTCAGAGGGGGAGGCAAAAACATTCAGTACTTC; CDR3aa: CASSLHFRGGGKNIQYF
j_gene: TRBJ2-3; v_gene: TRBV18; d_gene: TRBD2; abundance: NA; CDR3nt: TGTGCCAGCTCACCACTCGCGAGTAGCGGGGCGACAGATACGCAGTATTTT; CDR3aa: CASSPLASSGATDTQYF
j_gene: TRBJ2-7; v_gene: TRBV20-1; d_gene: TRBD1; abundance: few; CDR3nt: TGCAGTGCTAGGGACAGGGCCCACGAGCAGTACTTC; CDR3aa: CSARDRAHEQYF
j_gene: TRBJ2-7; v_gene: TRBV27; d_gene: NA; abundance: few; CDR3nt: TGTGCCAGCAGTTCCCTCCGGGGGGCTGTCTACGAGCAGTACTTC; CDR3aa: CASSSLRGAVYEQYF
j_gene: TRBJ2-3; v_gene: TRBV15; d_gene: NA; abundance: NA; CDR3nt: TGTGCCACCAGCAGAGATAACAGGGCGCGGACAGATACGCAGTATTTT; CDR3aa: CATSRDNRARTDTQYF
j_gene: TRBJ2-5; v_gene: TRBV11-2; d_gene: TRBD1; abundance: NA; CDR3nt: TGTGCCAGCAGCCACCTAAAGGGACAGCTTGAGAAGACCCAGTACTTC; CDR3aa: CASSHLKGQLEKTQYF
j_gene: TRBJ2-5; v_gene: TRBV20-1; d_gene: TRBD1; abundance: NA; CDR3nt: TGCAGTGCTAGAGATATGAGACAGGGAACGGAGACCCAGTACTTC; CDR3aa: CSARDMRQGTETQYF
j_gene: TRBJ2-7; v_gene: TRBV6-2/TRBV6-3; d_gene: NA; abundance: many; CDR3nt: TGTGCCACCGAAGGGGCAGGGAACTACGAGCAGTACTTC; CDR3aa: CATEGAGNYEQYF
j_gene: TRBJ2-5; v_gene: TRBV7-9; d_gene: NA; abundance: NA; CDR3nt: TGTGCCAGCAGCTTTCTTACCCAAGAGACCCAGTACTTC; CDR3aa: CASSFLTQETQYF
j_gene: TRBJ2-7; v_gene: TRBV20-1; d_gene: TRBD1; abundance: few; CDR3nt: TGCAGTGCTAGAGTAGCAGACAGGGTCTACGAGCAGTACTTC; CDR3aa: CSARVADRVYEQYF
j_gene: TRBJ2-1; v_gene: TRBV29-1; d_gene: NA; abundance: many; CDR3nt: TGCAGCGTTAAGGGACAGGGGACTAGCGGTAGCTCCTACAATGAGCAGTTCTTC; CDR3aa: CSVKGQGTSGSSYNEQFF
j_gene: TRBJ2-7; v_gene: TRBV4-3; d_gene: TRBD1; abundance: NA; CDR3nt: TGCGCCAGCAGCCAATCGGACAGGGGGTACGAGCAGTACTTC; CDR3aa: CASSQSDRGYEQYF
j_gene: TRBJ1-5; v_gene: TRBV28; d_gene: NA; abundance: NA; CDR3nt: TGTGCCAGCAGTGTCAATCAGCCCCAGCATTTT; CDR3aa: CASSVNQPQHF
j_gene: TRBJ2-1; v_gene: TRBV5-1; d_gene: NA; abundance: NA; CDR3nt: TGCGCCAGCAGCTTGGAATCCCGGAATGAGCAGTTCTTC; CDR3aa: CASSLESRNEQFF
j_gene: TRBJ2-1; v_gene: TRBV5-5; d_gene: TRBD2; abundance: many; CDR3nt: TGTGCCAGCAGCCCCGGGACTAGCCCTTACAATGAGCAGTTCTTC; CDR3aa: CASSPGTSPYNEQFF
j_gene: TRBJ1-1; v_gene: TRBV12-3/TRBV12-4; d_gene: NA; abundance: few; CDR3nt: TGTGCCAGCAGTTTAAAGGTCCAGAACACTGAAGCTTTCTTT; CDR3aa: CASSLKVQNTEAFF
j_gene: TRBJ1-4; v_gene: TRBV5-8; d_gene: NA; abundance: NA; CDR3nt: TGTGCCAGCAGCTTCGGACCGAGGGGGGACTTT; CDR3aa: CASSFGPRGDF
j_gene: TRBJ1-2; v_gene: TRBV10-3; d_gene: TRBD1; abundance: few; CDR3nt: TGTGCCATCAGTGAGGCAGGGGGCTATGGCTACACCTTC; CDR3aa: CAISEAGGYGYTF
j_gene: TRBJ2-2; v_gene: TRBV12-3/TRBV12-4; d_gene: TRBD2; abundance: NA; CDR3nt: TGTGCCAGCAGTTTTGGGACTAGCTCCAACCGGGAGCTGTTTTTT; CDR3aa: CASSFGTSSNRELFF
j_gene: TRBJ2-7; v_gene: TRBV7-8; d_gene: NA; abundance: NA; CDR3nt: TGTGCCAGCAGCTTAGAACCTATATCCTACGAGCAGTACTTC; CDR3aa: CASSLEPISYEQYF
j_gene: TRBJ2-2; v_gene: TRBV29-1; d_gene: NA; abundance: NA; CDR3nt: TGCAGCGTTTGCCGGGACAAGAACACCGGGGAGCTGTTTTTT; CDR3aa: CSVCRDKNTGELFF
j_gene: TRBJ2-7; v_gene: TRBV2; d_gene: TRBD1; abundance: NA; CDR3nt: TGTGCCAGCAGTGAGGACAGGGGGCGTTACGAGCAGTACTTC; CDR3aa: CASSEDRGRYEQYF
j_gene: TRBJ2-3; v_gene: TRBV30; d_gene: NA; abundance: NA; CDR3nt: TGTGCCTGGAGTGGAAGGGGACGGGGCACAGATACGCAGTATTTT; CDR3aa: CAWSGRGRGTDTQYF
j_gene: TRBJ1-2; v_gene: TRBV29-1; d_gene: NA; abundance: few; CDR3nt: TGCAGCGTTGTAAGTTGGGGACCCACCTATGGCTACACCTTC; CDR3aa: CSVVSWGPTYGYTF
j_gene: TRBJ2-7; v_gene: TRBV12-3/TRBV12-4; d_gene: NA; abundance: NA; CDR3nt: TGTGCCAGCAGTTTAGGACTCACCGAGCAGTACTTC; CDR3aa: CASSLGLTEQYF
j_gene: TRBJ2-7; v_gene: TRBV4-3; d_gene: NA; abundance: NA; CDR3nt: TGCGCCAGCAGCCGGGAGGCGGCAGGGCGGTCCTACGAGCAGTACTTC; CDR3aa: CASSREAAGRSYEQYF
j_gene: TRBJ2-5; v_gene: TRBV6-2/TRBV6-3; d_gene: TRBD1; abundance: few; CDR3nt: TGTGCCAGCAGTTTCCTTGCGAGGACAGGGAAAGAGACCCAGTACTTC; CDR3aa: CASSFLARTGKETQYF
j_gene: TRBJ1-1; v_gene: TRBV12-3/TRBV12-4; d_gene: NA; abundance: NA; CDR3nt: TGTGCCAGCAGTTTATCGGCAGGGATCACTGAAGCTTTCTTT; CDR3aa: CASSLSAGITEAFF
j_gene: TRBJ2-1; v_gene: TRBV18; d_gene: NA; abundance: NA; CDR3nt: TGTGCCAGCTCACCATTCTTACAGGGACAGTTCTTC; CDR3aa: CASSPFLQGQFF
j_gene: TRBJ1-2; v_gene: TRBV12-3/TRBV12-4; d_gene: NA; abundance: NA; CDR3nt: TGTGCCACCCGCCCCTATGGCTACACCTTC; CDR3aa: CATRPYGYTF
j_gene: TRBJ2-7; v_gene: TRBV6-1; d_gene: TRBD1; abundance: NA; CDR3nt: TGTGCCAGCAGTCCCCCACCAGGGGGCTACGAGCAGTACTTC; CDR3aa: CASSPPPGGYEQYF
j_gene: TRBJ2-1; v_gene: TRBV9; d_gene: NA; abundance: NA; CDR3nt: TGTGCCAGCAGCGTTGGGATAGCCAATTCCTACAATGAGCAGTTCTTC; CDR3aa: CASSVGIANSYNEQFF
j_gene: TRBJ2-1; v_gene: TRBV4-3; d_gene: TRBD2; abundance: NA; CDR3nt: TGCGCCAGCAGCCAAGACGGGAGGGGCACCTACAATGAGCAGTTCTTC; CDR3aa: CASSQDGRGTYNEQFF
j_gene: TRBJ2-1; v_gene: TRBV2; d_gene: TRBD2; abundance: NA; CDR3nt: TGTGCCAGCAGGGTAGCGGGGGCGAATGAGCAGTTCTTC; CDR3aa: CASRVAGANEQFF
j_gene: TRBJ2-7; v_gene: TRBV6-5; d_gene: TRBD1; abundance: few; CDR3nt: TGTGCCAGCAGTAACCCCGCCGACAGGGAAGAGCAGTACTTC; CDR3aa: CASSNPADREEQYF
j_gene: TRBJ2-5; v_gene: TRBV18; d_gene: TRBD1; abundance: NA; CDR3nt: TGTGCCAGCTCACCTCTACGGACAGGGGCGTGGGAGACCCAGTACTTC; CDR3aa: CASSPLRTGAWETQYF
j_gene: TRBJ2-7; v_gene: TRBV4-3; d_gene: NA; abundance: NA; CDR3nt: TGCGCCAGCAGCCAATCCCCCGGTCCGCCTGACGAGCAGTACTTC; CDR3aa: CASSQSPGPPDEQYF
j_gene: TRBJ2-5; v_gene: TRBV5-1; d_gene: TRBD2; abundance: NA; CDR3nt: TGCGCCAGCAGCTTCCTAGCGGGGATGCAAGAGACCCAGTACTTC; CDR3aa: CASSFLAGMQETQYF
j_gene: TRBJ2-1; v_gene: TRBV20-1; d_gene: TRBD2; abundance: few; CDR3nt: TGCAGTGCTAGGAGGCGGGAGGGATCCTACAATGAGCAGTTCTTC; CDR3aa: CSARRREGSYNEQFF
j_gene: TRBJ2-7; v_gene: TRBV12-3/TRBV12-4; d_gene: TRBD1; abundance: NA; CDR3nt: TGTGCCAGCAGTTTTCACCCCGGGACAGCCTTCAGGGAGCAGTACTTC; CDR3aa: CASSFHPGTAFREQYF
j_gene: TRBJ1-2; v_gene: TRBV12-3/TRBV12-4; d_gene: TRBD1; abundance: NA; CDR3nt: TGTGCCAGCAGCCCAAAGGGGGCGCCCGGCGGCTACACCTTC; CDR3aa: CASSPKGAPGGYTF
j_gene: TRBJ2-5; v_gene: TRBV4-1; d_gene: NA; abundance: many; CDR3nt: TGCGCCAGCAGCCACTTACTAGTCCAAGAGACCCAGTACTTC; CDR3aa: CASSHLLVQETQYF
j_gene: TRBJ2-5; v_gene: TRBV7-9; d_gene: NA; abundance: NA; CDR3nt: TGTGCCAGCAGAATGAAGGGGCCGAGCGGGGAGACCCAGTACTTC; CDR3aa: CASRMKGPSGETQYF
j_gene: TRBJ2-7; v_gene: TRBV4-2; d_gene: NA; abundance: NA; CDR3nt: TGTGCCAGCAGCCAAGTGCAACTGAGAATGTGGGATGCTACTAATATCTACGAGCAGTACTTC; CDR3aa: CASSQVQLRMWDATNIYEQYF
j_gene: TRBJ1-1; v_gene: TRBV14; d_gene: NA; abundance: NA; CDR3nt: TGTGCCAGCAGCCAAGATCCCCTCAGAAACACTGAAGCTTTCTTT; CDR3aa: CASSQDPLRNTEAFF
j_gene: TRBJ2-5; v_gene: TRBV19; d_gene: TRBD1; abundance: NA; CDR3nt: TGTGCCAGTAGTGAGGACAGGGGAGCGATACAAGAGACCCAGTACTTC; CDR3aa: CASSEDRGAIQETQYF
j_gene: TRBJ2-3; v_gene: TRBV5-1; d_gene: TRBD1; abundance: NA; CDR3nt: TGCGCCAGCAGCCCAAGGGGACAGGGGTCCACAGATACGCAGTATTTT; CDR3aa: CASSPRGQGSTDTQYF
j_gene: TRBJ1-4; v_gene: TRBV6-5; d_gene: NA; abundance: few; CDR3nt: TGTGCCAGCAGTTTCGTGCTTCGTAATGAAAAACTGTTTTTT; CDR3aa: CASSFVLRNEKLFF
j_gene: TRBJ2-1; v_gene: TRBV7-9; d_gene: TRBD1; abundance: few; CDR3nt: TGTGCCAGCAGCCGATTATCCGGGACAGGGATCGAGGATGAGCAGTTCTTC; CDR3aa: CASSRLSGTGIEDEQFF
j_gene: TRBJ2-7; v_gene: TRBV12-3/TRBV12-4; d_gene: TRBD2; abundance: many; CDR3nt: TGTGCCAGCAGTTCGAGACTAGCGGGAGCTTGGGGGTACGAGCAGTACTTC; CDR3aa: CASSSRLAGAWGYEQYF
j_gene: TRBJ2-5; v_gene: TRBV7-2; d_gene: NA; abundance: NA; CDR3nt: TGTGCCAGCAGCTTGGGCAGGCCCCAGTACTTC; CDR3aa: CASSLGRPQYF
j_gene: TRBJ2-2; v_gene: TRBV12-3/TRBV12-4; d_gene: TRBD2; abundance: many; CDR3nt: TGTGCCAGCAGTCTTCGGCTAGCGGGATTAAACACCGGGGAGCTGTTTTTT; CDR3aa: CASSLRLAGLNTGELFF
j_gene: TRBJ2-7; v_gene: TRBV20-1; d_gene: TRBD1; abundance: NA; CDR3nt: TGCAGTGCTATAGGCCGGGACAGGGTCAACGAGCAGTACTTC; CDR3aa: CSAIGRDRVNEQYF